This T cell receptor beta chain is drawn from a study of T cells in Graves' hyperthyroidism and ophthalmopathy. Amplified TCR beta CDR3 regions derived from RNA transcripts. HTBI primers were employed in a first-round RT-PCR of the TCR CDR3. TCRdb processed the multiplex PCR reads anew with MiXCR; each CDR3 protein has one entry. There are some 760,000 distinct CDR3 sequences in the sample; 14% occur only once, and roughly a tenth lies in the top ten. Germline values: CDR1 LGHDT, CDR2 YNNKEL (reference sequence). Trimming removed 1 base at V and 5 bases at J, with 6 bases between. The CDR3 contains 13 residues. This clonotype was picked up many times.

The specimen was blood. This clonotype originated in a young woman with Graves' hyperthyroidism. J is TRBJ2-1 and V is TRBV3-1; D gene ambiguous. CDR3 sequence reads: CASSQGLDNEQFF. CDR3 sequence (DNA): TGTGCCAGCAGCCAAGGCCTAGACAATGAGCAGTTCTTC.